A single T cell receptor beta chain is shown here with its context. The sample comes from a study of shared clonotypes between healthy human individuals. Cells designated naive CD8 were CD45RO-negative and were positively selected for CCR7, with terminally differentiated effector memory CD45RA+ cells excluded. Sequencing used immunoSEQ multiplex PCR; TCRdb keeps in-frame clones, though not all of them. The profile shows over 750,000 clones, roughly 96% of them singletons. Sequenced material: naive CD8+ T cells sorted from blood. The receptor's source is a young man in good health.

DNA of the CDR3: TGTGCCAGCAGTCGGACGTGGAGTCAGCCCCAGCATTTT. Its protein product is CASSRTWSQPQHF. The chain uses TRBV27 and TRBJ1-5; D unresolved. The CDR3 loop spans 13 amino acids. V lost 5 bases, J lost 6 bases, and 11 bases lay in between. CDR1 MNHEY and CDR2 SMNVEV come from the germline V gene (reference sequence).